Below, 22 T cell receptor beta chains from the same sample are listed, as sequenced in a study of low-dose radiotherapy and immunotherapy resistance in tumors. cDNA synthesis used a TRAV/TRBV-specific primer set for both chains. Amplification of TCRs used a constant-region primer and V-primer adapter for approximately 18 PCR cycles. From the reads, TCRdb called clonotypes with MiXCR, one entry per CDR3 protein. Found here are 64,000 or so distinct CDR3 sequences, around 30% of them singletons; the top ten hold 11%. Specified time point: before trial treatment. The sample in question was PBMCs, obtained before treatment. The source is a female donor with ovarian cancer.

This clonotype was found many times. V and J are TRBV19 and TRBJ2-2; possibly TRBD1 or TRBD2 for D (5 bases each). Trimming cost V 4 bases and J 5 bases, with 11 bases left between them. CDR3 length equals 14 residues. The V gene's germline CDR1 is LNHDA and CDR2 SQIVND (reference sequence). The CDR3 DNA sequence: TGTGCCAGTAGTAGAGGGGCCGGAACCGGGGAGCTGTTTTTT. The encoded protein is CASSRGAGTGELFF.

This clonotype appeared many times. The chain carries TRBV10-3 and TRBJ1-1, with 8 bases fitting TRBD1. The CDR3 consists of 14 residues. Germline trimming cut 8 bases from V and 5 bases from J; bases unmatched to any gene: 10. Germline CDR1 is ENHRY and CDR2 is SYGVKD. The CDR3 DNA is TGTGCCATCGCCCCCGGACAGGGTTGGACTGAAGCTTTCTTT. Its protein is CAIAPGQGWTEAFF.

The V gene is TRBV11-2, the J gene TRBJ1-6; D uncertain. The CDR3 sequence is 14 residues long. Trimming left V 4 bases short and J 10 bases short, with 14 bases between. Germline V CDR1 and CDR2: SGHAT, FQNNGV. CDR3 region: CASSSGGVGSPLHF. CDR3 in DNA: TGTGCCAGCAGCTCGGGTGGGGTGGGATCACCCCTCCACTTT.

Ten or more counts support this clonotype. The junction does not match germline at one end; this may be a read error. This chain uses TRBV5-1 with TRBJ2-3; D ambiguous. The CDR3 runs to 11 residues. Germline loops: CDR1 SGHRS, CDR2 YFSETQ. This CDR3 reads CASSFGDTQYF. CDR3 sequence (DNA): TGTGCCAGCAGTTTCGGAGATACGCAGTATTTT.

This clonotype was recorded many times. The chain couples TRBV20-1 to TRBJ2-7; 8 nucleotides agree with TRBD1. V was pared by 5 bases and J by 5 bases, with 5 bases of the junction left unmatched. CDR3 size: 12 residues. Germline V gives CDR1 DFQATT, CDR2 SNEGSKA (reference sequence). CDR3 residues: CSADRGGHEQYF. The CDR3 DNA reads TGCAGTGCTGACAGGGGTGGCCACGAGCAGTACTTC.

The rearrangement uses TRBV6-6 and TRBJ1-6; D remains ambiguous. V was cut by 1 base and J by 8 bases, with 15 bases left in between. This CDR3 comprises 16 residues. Germline V gene lookup returns CDR1 MNHNY and CDR2 SVGAGI (reference sequence). DNA of the CDR3: TGTGCCAGCAGTTACTATCCAAGCTCAGTTGATTCACCCCTCCACTTT. Protein product: CASSYYPSSVDSPLHF.

At least ten counts were recorded for this clonotype. This chain joins TRBV2 and TRBJ2-7; D remains ambiguous. Trimming removed 7 bases at V and 7 bases at J, with 14 bases between. CDR1 and CDR2 (germline): SNHLY, FYNNEI. The CDR3 is made up of 12 amino acids. The CDR3 loop reads CASKGSRREQYF. The CDR3 DNA reads as TGTGCCAGCAAAGGAAGTCGCCGGGAGCAGTACTTC.

V and J are TRBV5-1 and TRBJ1-5; D not resolved. This CDR3 is built from 15 residues. The V and J ends lost 0 bases and 0 bases respectively, with 7 bases between them. Germline V gives CDR1 SGHRS, CDR2 YFSETQ. CDR3 region: CASSLDPYSNQPQHF. For the CDR3, the DNA is TGCGCCAGCAGCTTGGACCCCTATAGCAATCAGCCCCAGCATTTT.

On this clonotype itself: An end of the junction differs from the germline gene, which may be a read error. The V gene is TRBV4-2, the J gene TRBJ2-7, with D unclear. CDR1 and CDR2 from the germline V gene are LGHNA and YNFKEQ. The CDR3 has 16 residues. The CDR3 loop is CASSDSLDARSHEQYF. Written as DNA, the CDR3 is TGTGCCAGCAGCGATAGTTTGGACGCTCGCTCCCACGAGCAGTACTTC.

Ten or more counts support this clonotype. This rearrangement joins TRBV7-9 to TRBJ1-3; the match to TRBD1 covers 7 bases. V trimming: 6 bases; J trimming: 2 bases; junction bases outside the gene matches: 7. CDR1 SEHNR and CDR2 FQNEAQ come from the germline V gene (reference sequence). This CDR3 comprises 15 residues. The CDR3 is CASRPTGAAGNTIYF. CDR3 in DNA: TGTGCCAGCAGACCAACAGGGGCGGCTGGAAACACCATATATTTT.

In this sample, this clonotype turned up many times. The V gene is TRBV6-2 or TRBV6-3, the J gene TRBJ2-3; tentatively, D is TRBD2 (6 bases). Germline CDR1 MNHEY, CDR2 SVGEGT. The CDR3 extends over 17 amino acids. Trimming shortened V by 5 bases and J by 2 bases, and 20 bases separated the two germline ends. The CDR3 loop is CASSQGTGATSTDTQYF. CDR3 nucleotides: TGTGCCAGCAGTCAAGGGACTGGGGCAACTTCCACAGATACGCAGTATTTT.

This clonotype came up many times. The chain couples TRBV19 to TRBJ1-3, with TRBD1 matching 8 bases. Trimming removed 11 bases from V and 6 bases from J; junction bases left unmatched: 12. Germline-derived CDR1 and CDR2 are LNHDA and SQIVND (reference sequence). CDR3 size: 14 residues. For the CDR3, the DNA is TGTGCCTCAACTAGCCAGGGGGCTGAAAACACCATATATTTT. It codes for CASTSQGAENTIYF.

This clonotype was recorded many times. The chain carries TRBV7-9 and TRBJ2-6; 7 nucleotides align to TRBD1. This CDR3 contains 17 residues. Looked up from germline, CDR1 is SEHNR and CDR2 is FQNEAQ (reference sequence). V trimming: 5 bases; J trimming: 0 bases; junction bases outside the gene matches: 7. This CDR3 is CASSPRGNHSGANVLTF. DNA of the CDR3: TGTGCCAGCAGCCCCAGGGGGAACCACTCTGGGGCCAACGTCCTGACTTTC.

This sequence joins TRBV5-1 and TRBJ2-1; no firm D call. V was trimmed by 7 bases and J by 7 bases, leaving 18 bases between them. Per the germline V gene, CDR1 is SGHRS and CDR2 is YFSETQ. The CDR3 contains 14 residues. CDR3 nucleotide sequence: TGCGCCAGCGGCGCCGAGTCTTTCGGGAATGAGCAGTTCTTC. This sequence encodes CASGAESFGNEQFF.

This chain uses TRBV6-2 or TRBV6-3 with TRBJ2-7; D perhaps matches TRBD2 (6 bases). Trimming removed 8 bases at V and 6 bases at J, with 20 bases between. Germline assignment: CDR1 MNHEY and CDR2 SVGEGT. This CDR3 spans 14 amino acids. The CDR3 nucleotides read TGTGCCAGCGATCGCCTCGGATTCGGGGGCGAGCAGTACTTC. Protein product: CASDRLGFGGEQYF.

This chain uses TRBV11-2 with TRBJ2-1; D unclear. CDR3 length: 11 amino acids. The V gene lost 8 bases and the J gene lost 8 bases, with 10 bases spanning the gap. Germline CDR1 is SGHAT and CDR2 is FQNNGV. The CDR3 sequence: CASEAFDEQFF. CDR3 in DNA: TGTGCCAGCGAGGCGTTCGATGAGCAGTTCTTC.

With respect to this clonotype: The junction shows a germline mismatch at one end, possibly a read error. This chain connects TRBV5-8 to TRBJ1-2; 9 bases are a match to TRBD1. Germline values: CDR1 SGHTS, CDR2 YDEGEE. The CDR3 extends over 16 amino acids. The DNA of the CDR3 is TGTGCCAACAGCTTGGTTACCGGGACAGGGAACTATGGCTACATCTTC. Protein: CANSLVTGTGNYGYIF.

In regard to this clonotype: Just one base apart from a much larger clone, this may be a read error. V gene TRBV19 combines with J gene TRBJ2-7; 7 bases match TRBD1. Germline V gives CDR1 LNHDA, CDR2 SQIVND (reference sequence). Trimming took 5 bases from V and 7 from J; bases not matched to a gene: 20. This CDR3 is built from 17 residues. The CDR3 DNA reads TGTGCCAGTAGTGACCGATACGGGACAGATAACTACAATGAGCAGTACTTC. It specifies CASSDRYGTDNYNEQYF.

There are many counts of this clonotype. V usage is TRBV18 and J usage is TRBJ2-1; D is uncertain. CDR1 and CDR2 from the germline V gene are KGHSH and LQKENI. Trimming removed 1 base at V and 2 bases at J, with 12 bases between. The CDR3 is made up of 16 amino acids. As DNA, the CDR3 is TGTGCCAGCTCACCACTTAGTCGCCTGACCTACAATGAGCAGTTCTTC. Its protein is CASSPLSRLTYNEQFF.

The chain is built from TRBV5-6 and TRBJ2-3; 14 bases align to TRBD2. This CDR3 has 17 residues. The germline V gene has CDR1 SGHDT and CDR2 YYEEEE. J was trimmed by 2 bases and V by 4 bases; bases with no gene match: 6. CDR3 bases: TGTGCCAGCAGCGGGGGACTAGCGGGGGCCTTCACAGATACGCAGTATTTT. This sequence encodes CASSGGLAGAFTDTQYF.

This clonotype showed up many times. The chain couples TRBV5-4 to TRBJ2-7, with 9 positions matching TRBD2. The CDR3 extends over 13 amino acids. Trimming removed 0 bases from V and 6 bases from J; junction bases left unmatched: 1. Germline V CDR1 and CDR2: SGHNT, YYREEE (reference sequence). The CDR3 DNA is TGTGCCAGCAGCTTGGAGACTAGCGGCGAGCAGTACTTC. As protein: CASSLETSGEQYF.

Ten or more counts support this clonotype. CDR3 DNA sequence: TGTGCCAGCAGTGAAGGGCCAGGGACCTACGAGCAGTACTTC. Protein sequence: CASSEGPGTYEQYF. The chain combines TRBV6-1 with TRBJ2-7, with D possibly being TRBD1 (5 bases). Trimming took 1 base from V and 2 from J, leaving 9 bases between them. The CDR3 is 14 amino acids. Germline V lookup: CDR1 MNHNS, CDR2 SASEGT.